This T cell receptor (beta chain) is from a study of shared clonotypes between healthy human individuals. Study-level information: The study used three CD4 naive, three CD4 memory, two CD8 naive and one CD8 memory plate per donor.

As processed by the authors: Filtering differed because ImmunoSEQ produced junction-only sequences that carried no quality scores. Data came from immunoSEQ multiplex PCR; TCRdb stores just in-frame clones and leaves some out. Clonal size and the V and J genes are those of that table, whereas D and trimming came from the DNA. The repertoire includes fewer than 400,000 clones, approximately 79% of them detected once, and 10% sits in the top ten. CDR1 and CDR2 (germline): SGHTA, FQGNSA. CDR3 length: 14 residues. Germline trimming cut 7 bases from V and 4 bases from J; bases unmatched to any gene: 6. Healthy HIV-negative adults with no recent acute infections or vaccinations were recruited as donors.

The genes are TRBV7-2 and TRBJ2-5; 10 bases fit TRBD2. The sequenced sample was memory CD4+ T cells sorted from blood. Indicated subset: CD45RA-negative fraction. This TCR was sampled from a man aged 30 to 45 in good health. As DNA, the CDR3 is TGTGCCAGCAAAGCGGGAGGGCCCTCAGAGACCCAGTACTTC. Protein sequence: CASKAGGPSETQYF.